This T cell receptor (beta chain) stems from a study of identifying expanded T cells in peripheral blood. Using immunoSEQ multiplex PCR, the repertoire was profiled, and TCRdb retains in-frame clones only, with some absent. Of around 80,000 clones in the sample, about 90% were seen once. The CDR3 covers 15 residues. J was trimmed by 1 base and V by 7 bases; bases with no gene match: 5. Germline V gives CDR1 SGHTA, CDR2 FQGTGA. With regard to this clone: Its antigen remains unidentified.

Findings and limits, study-wide: Differentially abundant clones: 1 to 1.5 between replicates, approximately 15 at 2 to 3 weeks, around 19 at four. Variance in clone template counts between roughly two-week samples significantly increased with total template count across all healthy donors.

Collection occurred without any documented infections or immune events in donors. Sequenced sample: blood. This TCR was recovered from a person aged 18 to 75 in good health. V gene TRBV7-3 combines with J gene TRBJ2-2, with 8 bases that match TRBD2. The CDR3 loop is CASKAGLGNTGELFF. Written as DNA, the CDR3 is TGTGCCAGCAAAGCGGGACTAGGGAACACCGGGGAGCTGTTTTTT.